The next 10 T cell receptor beta chains were all read from a single sample in a study of monozygotic twins with inflammatory bowel disease. TCRdb derives one entry per CDR3 protein from the 5' RACE reads, leaving out DNA. Its table lists about 99,000 distinct CDR3 sequences. Input material: blood. All receptors derive from a human donor with ulcerative colitis or Crohn's disease, or a healthy co-twin of an affected twin (not recorded which).

V and J are TRBV29-1 and TRBJ2-6. The CDR3 consists of 16 residues. The germline CDR1 and CDR2 sequences are SQVTM and ANQGSEA. CDR3 region: CSVPGYTQSGANVLTF.

This chain connects TRBV12-3 or TRBV12-4 to TRBJ1-2; TCRdb picks TRBD1, but there is no DNA to check that call. This CDR3 region has 15 residues. Here the CDR3 reads CASSARRDGLGGYTF.

The genes are TRBV20-1 and TRBJ2-7; TCRdb's D call, TRBD2, is unchecked because there is no DNA. CDR1 is DFQATT, CDR2 SNEGSKA, per germline (reference sequence). This CDR3 region has 14 residues. The chain's CDR3 is CSARKGTATYEQYF.

Here the CDR3 reads CSAREVRQSYEQYF. The chain links TRBV20-1 to TRBJ2-7; TCRdb's D gene call, TRBD1, goes unchecked for lack of DNA. This CDR3 region has 14 residues. Germline V gene data show CDR1 as DFQATT and CDR2 as SNEGSKA (reference sequence).

The CDR3 protein is CAWSWTGANEKLFF. The chain links TRBV30 to TRBJ1-4; the TCRdb call, TRBD1, lacks DNA for checking. The germline V gene has CDR1 GTSNPN and CDR2 SVGIG (reference sequence). The CDR3 is 14 residues long.

This chain links TRBV18 with TRBJ2-3. Germline V gene sequence: CDR1 KGHSH, CDR2 LQKENI. The CDR3 is 17 amino acids. The CDR3 sequence is CASSPPGPLEVRDTQYF.

The genes are TRBV7-3 and TRBJ1-1; TCRdb's assignment of TRBD1 cannot be checked, as there is no DNA. The CDR3 has 14 residues. Germline values: CDR1 SGHTA, CDR2 FQGTGA. The CDR3 loop reads CASSLIGTGGEAFF.

The genes are TRBV12-3 or TRBV12-4 and TRBJ2-5; TCRdb designates TRBD1, a call that cannot be tested without DNA. This CDR3 spans 15 amino acids. CDR3 residues: CANNRDREVLETQYF.

The chain combines TRBV24-1 with TRBJ2-5; there is no DNA to check the TCRdb D call of TRBD2. CDR3 length equals 16 residues. Per the germline V gene, CDR1 is KGHDR and CDR2 is SFDVKD. The CDR3 here is CATSDSAGGHQETQYF.

The rearrangement uses TRBV6-5 and TRBJ2-5. This CDR3 is 14 amino acids long. Germline V lookup: CDR1 MNHEY, CDR2 SVGAGI. The CDR3 loop is CASSYSVQKGTQYF.